The clone carrying this T cell receptor (beta chain) occurred once. No antigen is known for it. Use of 60 Vbeta and 13 Jbeta primers characterized the PCR. Assay used: immunoSEQ multiplex PCR; TCRdb lists only in-frame clones, some missing. The top ten clones hold around 4.7% of a sample with 60,000 to 85,000 clones, about 66% of them seen once. The record originates from a study of cytomegalovirus exposure and HLA in healthy donors. General study results and limits: Certain indistinguishable V segments, among them TRBV6-2 and TRBV6-3, were excluded. Researchers reported in a later analysis that a missense DCLRE1C variant was tied to TCR beta V- and J-gene trimming. Fewer N-insertions (relative to the approximately 670-donor mean) were reportedly seen in an Asian-associated ancestry cluster in a later analysis. Productive rates of about 87% or about 30% were seen for most TCR beta V segments in an earlier analysis.

This CDR3 spans 16 amino acids. Germline trimming cut 4 bases from V and 2 bases from J; bases unmatched to any gene: 2. CDR1 SGHKS and CDR2 YYEKEE come from the germline V gene (reference sequence). J is TRBJ2-5 and V is TRBV5-5; 16 nucleotides line up with TRBD2. The receptor comes from a man aged 55 to 69 in good health and CMV-seropositive. Material for sequencing was PBMCs. CDR3 coding DNA: TGTGCCAGCAGCACGGGACTAGCGGGAGGGCAAGAGACCCAGTACTTC. The encoded protein is CASSTGLAGGQETQYF.